This T cell receptor beta chain derives from a study of cytomegalovirus exposure and HLA in healthy donors. The primer mix had 60 Vbeta and 13 Jbeta primers. Here immunoSEQ multiplex PCR was the method, and the copy in TCRdb shows in-frame clones only, minus some. The profile covers more than 110,000 clones, with roughly 9.8% appearing a single time and 1.8% taken by the ten largest. CDR1 and CDR2 (germline): MNHNS, SASEGT. The V end was cut by 11 bases, the J end by 10 bases, with 27 bases between. The CDR3 contains 15 residues. The sample consisted of PBMCs. This rearrangement joins TRBV6-1 to TRBJ2-1; D may be TRBD2 (5 bases). The sequence was collected from a man over 45 in good health and CMV-seronegative. The CDR3 spells CACRDQLVPLGEQFF. The CDR3 DNA is TGTGCCTGTCGGGATCAGCTGGTCCCTCTTGGAGAGCAGTTCTTC.